Described below is a single T cell receptor beta chain sequence and its context. Its antigen is unknown. 60 Vbeta and 13 Jbeta primers were used in PCR. Sequencing was performed with immunoSEQ multiplex PCR; in TCRdb, only in-frame clones are kept and a portion is missing. The table records 150,000 to 200,000 clones, 75% to 90% of them present only once. The CDR3 sequence is 13 residues long. The germline V gene has CDR1 SEHNR and CDR2 FQNEAQ (reference sequence). The V gene lost 8 bases and the J gene lost 2 bases, with 12 bases spanning the gap. The sample originates from a study of cytomegalovirus exposure and HLA in healthy donors. Study conclusions and caveats: One variant, a missense change in DCLRE1C, was linked in a later analysis to TCR beta V- and J-gene trimming. According to a later analysis, most TCR beta chains associated with CMV appeared HLA-restricted.

Everyone who donated was a healthy bone marrow donor. The sequence was collected from a man younger than 35 in good health and CMV-seropositive. V gene TRBV7-9 combines with J gene TRBJ2-5; possibly TRBD2 for D (5 bases). Sequenced input: PBMCs. In DNA form, the CDR3 reads TGTGCCAGCCGTAACTCGGGGCAAGAGACCCAGTACTTC. Encoded protein: CASRNSGQETQYF. Drawing the rest from reference TRBV7-9 and TRBJ2-5, the complete variable domain is DTGVSQNPRHKITKRGQNVTFRCDPISEHNRLYWYRQTLGQGPEFLTYFQNEAQLEKSRLLSDRFSAERPKGSFSTLEIQRTEQGDSAMYLCASRNSGQETQYFGPGTRLLVL.